The T cell receptor (beta chain) described here comes from a study of siplizumab effects on memory and regulatory T cells. Study-level points and caveats: It was never confirmed that proliferating Tregs from siplizumab cultures were suppressive.

Here immunoSEQ multiplex PCR was the method, and the copy in TCRdb shows in-frame clones only, minus some. The sample contains 85,000 to 130,000 clones, about 91% of which appear only once. Concerning this clone: Its cognate antigen is unknown.

The CDR3 length is 12 residues. CDR1 is MDHEN, CDR2 SYDVKM, per germline. V was pared by 8 bases and J by 2 bases, with 9 bases between. The sequencing sample was made of Tregs sorted from blood. This chain uses TRBV28 with TRBJ1-2; D might be TRBD1 (6 bases). The receptor was isolated from a human donor in good health. In DNA form, the CDR3 reads TGTGCCAGCTTCGGGACAAACTATGGCTACACCTTC. Translated: CASFGTNYGYTF.